Listed below are T cell receptor beta chains from one sample, sequenced in a study of graft-versus-host responses after intestinal transplantation. Generated by immunoSEQ multiplex PCR, the TCRdb table keeps only in-frame clones and is missing some. The sample records tens of thousands of clones, 80% to 95% being singletons. Specimen: bone marrow, collected nearly 750 days after intestinal transplantation. The receptors were sampled from a human patient who received an intestinal transplant, so some T cells may come from the graft donor. Both conserved end residues are part of each CDR3. Each record gives: D gene, clone size, V gene, CDR3 length, J gene, CDR3 DNA, CDR3 protein. A D gene is named only where the DNA matches it firmly. Only part of the rows carry a size: once, few, many, or a class if the clone is expanded.

D gene: -
clone size: -
V gene: TRBV5-6
CDR3 length: 14
J gene: TRBJ1-6
CDR3 DNA: TGTGCCAGCAGCTTGTCCCCCTCCGATTCACCCCTCCACTTT
CDR3 protein: CASSLSPSDSPLHF

D gene: -
clone size: -
V gene: TRBV28
CDR3 length: 15
J gene: TRBJ1-1
CDR3 DNA: TGTGCCAGCAGCCTACCGGACAGTATGAACACTGAAGCTTTCTTT
CDR3 protein: CASSLPDSMNTEAFF

D gene: -
clone size: -
V gene: TRBV6-5
CDR3 length: 14
J gene: TRBJ2-3
CDR3 DNA: TGTGCCAGCAACCGGGACACCCAAACAGATACGCAGTATTTT
CDR3 protein: CASNRDTQTDTQYF

D gene: -
clone size: -
V gene: TRBV5-6
CDR3 length: 12
J gene: TRBJ1-2
CDR3 DNA: TGTGCCAGCAGCTTGGGTCAGAATGGCTACACCTTC
CDR3 protein: CASSLGQNGYTF

D gene: TRBD1
clone size: -
V gene: TRBV7-6
CDR3 length: 19
J gene: TRBJ2-5
CDR3 DNA: TGTGCCAGCAGCTTAGGCGAGATAGGGGGCGCCGGCATTGATGAGACCCAGTACTTC
CDR3 protein: CASSLGEIGGAGIDETQYF

D gene: -
clone size: once
V gene: TRBV5-5
CDR3 length: 15
J gene: TRBJ1-4
CDR3 DNA: TGTGCCAGCAGCTTGGGACTGCTCACCCCCGAAAAACTGTTTTTT
CDR3 protein: CASSLGLLTPEKLFF

D gene: -
clone size: -
V gene: TRBV18
CDR3 length: 16
J gene: TRBJ2-4
CDR3 DNA: TGTGCCAGCTCACCTCAGGAGTTATTAGCCAAAAACATTCAGTACTTC
CDR3 protein: CASSPQELLAKNIQYF

D gene: TRBD2
clone size: -
V gene: TRBV9
CDR3 length: 17
J gene: TRBJ2-3
CDR3 DNA: TGTGCCAGCAGCCCTACTAGCGGGGGGTCCGGCACAGATACGCAGTATTTT
CDR3 protein: CASSPTSGGSGTDTQYF

D gene: TRBD1
clone size: -
V gene: TRBV11-2
CDR3 length: 15
J gene: TRBJ1-3
CDR3 DNA: TGTGCCAGCGGTGGACAGGGGCAATCTGGAAACACCATATATTTT
CDR3 protein: CASGGQGQSGNTIYF

D gene: -
clone size: -
V gene: TRBV6-6
CDR3 length: 15
J gene: TRBJ1-1
CDR3 DNA: TGTGCCAGCACCACATCCCCGGGGGTTTCCACTGAAGCTTTCTTT
CDR3 protein: CASTTSPGVSTEAFF

D gene: -
clone size: -
V gene: TRBV5-1
CDR3 length: 15
J gene: TRBJ2-2
CDR3 DNA: TGCGCCAGCAGCCCCCAGGACGCGAACACCGGGGAGCTGTTTTTT
CDR3 protein: CASSPQDANTGELFF

D gene: -
clone size: -
V gene: TRBV6-5
CDR3 length: 15
J gene: TRBJ1-2
CDR3 DNA: TGTGCCAGCAGTTACTCGATGGCCGGGGGCTACGGCTACACCTTC
CDR3 protein: CASSYSMAGGYGYTF

D gene: TRBD1
clone size: -
V gene: TRBV9
CDR3 length: 15
J gene: TRBJ1-3
CDR3 DNA: TGTGCCAGCAGCACTGGACAGGCCTCTGGAAACACCATATATTTT
CDR3 protein: CASSTGQASGNTIYF

D gene: TRBD2
clone size: -
V gene: TRBV7-9
CDR3 length: 16
J gene: TRBJ2-5
CDR3 DNA: TGTGCCAGCAGCTTGATGGGACTATACAACCAAGAGACCCAGTACTTC
CDR3 protein: CASSLMGLYNQETQYF

D gene: TRBD2
clone size: -
V gene: TRBV10-3
CDR3 length: 16
J gene: TRBJ2-7
CDR3 DNA: TGTGCCATCAAAGAGGGACTAGCGGGAGGTGGCTACGAGCAGTACTTC
CDR3 protein: CAIKEGLAGGGYEQYF

D gene: -
clone size: once
V gene: TRBV12-2
CDR3 length: 15
J gene: TRBJ1-1
CDR3 DNA: TGTGCAAGTCGCCCCCACGGGGGGGAAGACACTGAAGCTTTCTTT
CDR3 protein: CASRPHGGEDTEAFF

D gene: -
clone size: -
V gene: TRBV2
CDR3 length: 10
J gene: TRBJ2-7
CDR3 DNA: TGTGCCAGCAGTGAAACAGGGCACCGGTTC
CDR3 protein: CASSETGHRF

D gene: -
clone size: -
V gene: TRBV7-9
CDR3 length: 15
J gene: TRBJ1-2
CDR3 DNA: TGTGCCAGCAGCTTAGGGATGGCGGCTAACTATGGCTACACCTTC
CDR3 protein: CASSLGMAANYGYTF

D gene: TRBD1
clone size: -
V gene: TRBV5-6
CDR3 length: 14
J gene: TRBJ1-5
CDR3 DNA: TGTGCCAGCAGCTCGGGACAGTCGAGGGAGCCCCAGCATTTT
CDR3 protein: CASSSGQSREPQHF

D gene: -
clone size: -
V gene: TRBV7-9
CDR3 length: 15
J gene: TRBJ2-7
CDR3 DNA: TGTGCCAGCAGCTTAGCCCCCCAGGCAAACTACGAGCAGTACTTC
CDR3 protein: CASSLAPQANYEQYF

D gene: -
clone size: -
V gene: TRBV7-2
CDR3 length: 14
J gene: TRBJ2-7
CDR3 DNA: TGTGCCAGCAGCTTATCAGCGGATTTTTACGAGCAGTACTTC
CDR3 protein: CASSLSADFYEQYF

D gene: -
clone size: -
V gene: TRBV2
CDR3 length: 13
J gene: TRBJ2-1
CDR3 DNA: TGTGCCAGCTTTCAGGGCTGGGTATATGAGCAGTTCTTC
CDR3 protein: CASFQGWVYEQFF

D gene: TRBD2
clone size: -
V gene: TRBV10-2
CDR3 length: 17
J gene: TRBJ2-7
CDR3 DNA: TGCGCCAGCAGTGGGTGGCCTAGACTAGCGGAGTCCTACGAGCAGTACTTC
CDR3 protein: CASSGWPRLAESYEQYF

D gene: TRBD2
clone size: once
V gene: TRBV18
CDR3 length: 17
J gene: TRBJ2-1
CDR3 DNA: TGTGCCAGCTCCCAACCTGCTCTAGCGGGAGGAAACAATGAGCAGTTCTTC
CDR3 protein: CASSQPALAGGNNEQFF

D gene: -
clone size: -
V gene: TRBV14
CDR3 length: 14
J gene: TRBJ2-7
CDR3 DNA: TGTGCCAGCAGCCAAGGGCCTCTGGACTACGAGCAGTACTTC
CDR3 protein: CASSQGPLDYEQYF

D gene: -
clone size: -
V gene: TRBV5-4
CDR3 length: 12
J gene: TRBJ1-1
CDR3 DNA: TGTGCCAGCAGGTCTAAGGGGAGGGAAGCTTTCTTT
CDR3 protein: CASRSKGREAFF